The T cell receptor beta chain described here comes from a study of regulatory T cells in long-lasting Graves disease. Study overall: Graves' patients, diagnosed recently, had received antithyroid drugs under 3 months. Regarding the study as a whole: TCR diversity was lower in persistent than newly diagnosed Graves' disease.

This clonotype was counted ten times or more. Its target is not known. Relying on iRepertoire HTBI primers and Arm-PCR of CDR3 regions, the team built TCR beta libraries. Original data processing: Looking across samples, the authors found some 67 TRBV and some 13 TRBJ segments. Using its own MiXCR run on the multiplex PCR reads, TCRdb lists one record per CDR3 protein. TCRdb's processing, not the authors', yielded these V and J calls. This repertoire shows 500,000 to 700,000 distinct CDR3 sequences, 15% to 20% found once; its top ten account for approximately 20%. Germline V gene sequence: CDR1 MNHEY, CDR2 SMNVEV (reference sequence). Trimming left V 1 base short and J 2 bases short, with 9 bases between. The CDR3 runs 15 residues. The time point denotes: newly diagnosed GD, antithyroid drugs for less than 3 months. After RNA was extracted from PBMCs, the TCR library was made from it. The authors drew patients from an endocrinology department in Xi'an, China.

The sample also formed part of further work on T cells in Graves' hyperthyroidism and ophthalmopathy.

The genes are TRBV27 and TRBJ2-1; tentative D call: TRBD2 (6 bases). This TCR derives from a woman under 40 with Graves disease. The material was peripheral blood mononuclear cells (PBMCs), obtained at new diagnosis, from a patient treated with antithyroid drugs. The CDR3 reads CASSLWGDPYNEQFF. CDR3 DNA: TGTGCCAGCAGTTTATGGGGGGATCCCTACAATGAGCAGTTCTTC.